The sequence of this T cell receptor (beta chain) was determined in a study of blood T cell repertoires in COVID-19. Across the whole study: Donors in the United States, Italy and Spain gave samples during acute or convalescent COVID-19. Nucleic acid was either cDNA or gDNA, and it came from T cells, B-cell-depleted T cells, or PBMCs.

The V gene's germline CDR1 is SGHNT and CDR2 YYREEE (reference sequence). V trimming: 0 bases; J trimming: 3 bases; junction bases outside the gene matches: 3. CDR3 size: 16 residues. Per the authors' pipeline: Reference gene primers were amplified, and this amplification served to estimate nucleated cell counts. Some clones are missing from TCRdb's copy, which holds only in-frame ones; the method was immunoSEQ multiplex PCR. From that table come the V and J calls and clone size; the DNA was used to work out D and trimming. The data hold 45,000 to 50,000 clones, with more than 80% observed a single time.

The J gene is TRBJ2-3, the V gene TRBV5-4; 11 nucleotides match TRBD2. The specimen sequenced was peripheral blood. This receptor was taken from a man at least 80 years old in a cohort sampled during active COVID-19. The CDR3 nucleotides read TGTGCCAGCAGCTTGGGACTAGCGGGAAGGACAGATACGCAGTATTTT. This codes for CASSLGLAGRTDTQYF.